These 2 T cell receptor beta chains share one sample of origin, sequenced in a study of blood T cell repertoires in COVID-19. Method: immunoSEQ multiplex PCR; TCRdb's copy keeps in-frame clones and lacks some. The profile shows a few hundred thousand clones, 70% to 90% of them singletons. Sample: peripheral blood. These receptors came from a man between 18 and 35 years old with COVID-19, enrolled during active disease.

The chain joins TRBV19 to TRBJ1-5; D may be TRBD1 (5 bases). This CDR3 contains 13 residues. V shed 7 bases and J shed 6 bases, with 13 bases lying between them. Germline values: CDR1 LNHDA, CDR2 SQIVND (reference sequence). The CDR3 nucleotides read TGTGCCAGTACGGCCAGGGTAGCTCAGCCCCAGCATTTT. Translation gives CASTARVAQPQHF. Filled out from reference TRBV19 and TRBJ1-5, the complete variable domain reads DGGITQSPKYLFRKEGQNVTLSCEQNLNHDAMYWYRQDPGQGLRLIYYSQIVNDFQKGDIAEGYSVSREKKESFPLTVTSAQKNPTAFYLCASTARVAQPQHFGDGTRLSIL.

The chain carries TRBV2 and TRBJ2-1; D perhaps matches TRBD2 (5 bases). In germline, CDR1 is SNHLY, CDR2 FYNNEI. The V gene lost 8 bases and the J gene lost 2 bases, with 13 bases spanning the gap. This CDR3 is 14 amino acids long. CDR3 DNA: TGTGCCAGCGTCGTTGCGGGTGCCTACAATGAGCAGTTCTTC. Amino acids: CASVVAGAYNEQFF.